A single sample is the source of the 20 T cell receptor beta chains below, sequenced in a study of OX40 agonist ivuxolimab in advanced cancers. The method was immunoSEQ multiplex PCR; TCRdb's version includes in-frame clones alone and lacks a portion of them. The profile covers tens of thousands of clones, with around 87% appearing a single time and around 0.23% taken by the ten largest. The sample here was CD4+ or CD8+ T cells sorted from blood, taken in a trial of the OX40 agonist ivuxolimab. These receptors all stem from an adult with an advanced solid tumor such as melanoma, head and neck, liver or kidney cancer.

V usage is TRBV6-1 and J usage is TRBJ1-2, with TRBD1 as a possible D gene (5 bases). CDR3 length equals 14 residues. Looked up from germline, CDR1 is MNHNS and CDR2 is SASEGT. V was cut by 2 bases and J by 4 bases, with 11 bases left in between. CDR3 bases: TGTGCCAGCAGTGAAAGGGGATTTCGCTATGGCTACACCTTC. This gives the protein CASSERGFRYGYTF.

This clone appeared a few times. In the same sample, other DNA sequences code for this CDR3. This rearrangement joins TRBV11-2 to TRBJ2-5; unclear D gene. The CDR3 loop spans 12 amino acids. Per the germline V gene, CDR1 is SGHAT and CDR2 is FQNNGV. The V gene lost 3 bases and the J gene lost 5 bases, with 7 bases spanning the gap. CDR3 DNA: TGTGCCAGCAGCTTGGGCCGGGAGACCCAGTACTTC. It specifies CASSLGRETQYF.

The genes are TRBV7-8 and TRBJ2-7, with 8 bases identical to TRBD2. CDR3 length: 17 residues. Losses at the gene ends were 1 base for V and 2 bases for J; bases not matched to a gene: 10. Germline V lookup: CDR1 SGHVS, CDR2 FQNEAQ. CDR3 nucleotide sequence: TGTGCCAGCAGCTTAGGTGTTAGCGGGAACTTGCCCTACGAGCAGTACTTC. This sequence encodes CASSLGVSGNLPYEQYF.

The rearrangement uses TRBV10-2 and TRBJ2-7; 11 bases are a match to TRBD2. V lost 5 bases, J lost 2 bases, and 5 bases stayed unmatched. The CDR3 has 15 residues. The germline gives CDR1 WSHSY, CDR2 SAAADI. CDR3 bases: TGCGCCAGCAGTTTACTAGCGGGAGTCCCCTACGAGCAGTACTTC. Protein product: CASSLLAGVPYEQYF.

As regards this clone: The junction differs from germline at one of its ends, possibly a read error. The chain has TRBV5-6 and TRBJ1-1, with TRBD1 matching over 11 bases. This CDR3 is built from 17 residues. Germline-derived CDR1 and CDR2 are SGHDT and YYEEEE. In DNA form, the CDR3 reads TGTGCCCGCAGCTTGTCCGGGACAGGGGGTTGGGGGACTGAAGCTTTCTTT. Translating gives CARSLSGTGGWGTEAFF. The full variable domain, in which reference TRBV5-6 and TRBJ1-1 provide the parts outside the CDR3, is DAGVTQSPTHLIKTRGQQVTLRCSPKSGHDTVSWYQQALGQGPQFIFQYYEEEERQRGNFPDRFSGHQFPNYSSELNVNALLLGDSALYLCARSLSGTGGWGTEAFFGQGTRLTVV.

This clone showed up just a few times. This chain joins TRBV11-2 and TRBJ2-7; TRBD2 agrees at 10 bases. The J segment lost 2 bases and the V segment lost 2 bases, leaving 6 bases of the junction unmatched. This CDR3 contains 16 residues. Looked up from germline, CDR1 is SGHAT and CDR2 is FQNNGV. Here the CDR3 reads CASSLFIAGGTYEQYF. The CDR3 DNA is TGTGCCAGCAGCTTATTCATAGCGGGGGGCACCTACGAGCAGTACTTC.

This chain joins TRBV15 and TRBJ2-5, with TRBD2 matching 7 bases. Germline CDR1 and CDR2: LNHNV and YYDKDF (reference sequence). CDR3 length equals 18 residues. J gave up 4 bases and V 1 base, and 15 bases lay outside the gene matches. Written as DNA, the CDR3 is TGTGCCACCAGCAGAGGATTATTTTCGGCACTAGCGACAGAGACCCAGTACTTC. Protein sequence: CATSRGLFSALATETQYF.

The CDR3 region has the DNA TGTGCCAGCAGTAGGGTGGGGGCCAACGTCCTGACTTTC. It encodes CASSRVGANVLTF. The chain has TRBV28 and TRBJ2-6, with D unresolved. This CDR3 is built from 13 residues. Germline CDR1 reads MDHEN; CDR2 reads SYDVKM. V shed 5 bases and J shed 4 bases, with 6 bases lying between them. Full variable domain (rest looked up from reference TRBV28 and TRBJ2-6): DVKVTQSSRYLVKRTGEKVFLECVQDMDHENMFWYRQDPGLGLRLIYFSYDVKMKEKGDIPEGYSVSREKKERFSLILESASTNQTSMYLCASSRVGANVLTFGAGSRLTVL.

V usage is TRBV18 and J usage is TRBJ2-3; D gene unclear. The CDR3 extends over 17 amino acids. The germline V gene encodes CDR1 KGHSH and CDR2 LQKENI. The germline V and J ends were trimmed by 0 bases and 1 base, with 14 bases remaining between them. CDR3 loop: CASSPPFSSSGTDTQYF. CDR3 in DNA: TGTGCCAGCTCACCACCATTTTCCAGCTCAGGCACAGATACGCAGTATTTT.

The J gene is TRBJ1-1, the V gene TRBV11-2, with 8 bases identical to TRBD1. The CDR3 loop spans 13 amino acids. The V segment lost 5 bases and the J segment 6 bases; nucleotides outside the gene matches: 5. From germline, CDR1 is SGHAT and CDR2 FQNNGV. Written as DNA, the CDR3 is TGTGCCAGCAGCCTGACAGGGGCCCCTGAAGCTTTCTTT. It is translated as CASSLTGAPEAFF.

This clone was recorded once. The chain carries TRBV2 and TRBJ1-2; 7 bases fit TRBD1. The germline gives CDR1 SNHLY, CDR2 FYNNEI. The CDR3 sequence is 13 residues long. Germline trimming cut 6 bases from V and 3 bases from J; bases unmatched to any gene: 4. The CDR3, as DNA: TGTGCCAGCAGAGACAGGGCGGACTATGGCTACACCTTC. It translates to CASRDRADYGYTF.

J is TRBJ1-2 and V is TRBV7-9; a possible D gene is TRBD1 (5 bases). V was trimmed by 5 bases and J by 6 bases, leaving 19 bases between them. The CDR3 covers 15 residues. Germline V gene lookup returns CDR1 SEHNR and CDR2 FQNEAQ (reference sequence). The CDR3 nucleotides read TGTGCCAGCAGCACAGCCGGGACCCCGGAGAATGGCTACACCTTC. Residues: CASSTAGTPENGYTF.

This clone was detected only a few times. The gene calls are TRBV5-4 and TRBJ2-7, with D tentatively TRBD1 or TRBD2 (5 bases each). Trimming took 3 bases from V and 2 from J, leaving 15 bases between them. The CDR3 has 15 residues. CDR1 and CDR2 (germline): SGHNT, YYREEE (reference sequence). CDR3 residues: CASSSLGGTTYEQYF. The CDR3 bases are TGTGCCAGCAGCTCCCTCGGTGGGACCACCTACGAGCAGTACTTC.

V usage is TRBV5-1 and J usage is TRBJ2-1; D could derive from TRBD1 or TRBD2 (6 bases each). The germline gives CDR1 SGHRS, CDR2 YFSETQ. The ends were cut back, 2 bases at V and 3 bases at J, with 12 bases in the middle. There are 15 residues in the CDR3. This CDR3 reads CASSFTGAVYNEQFF. The CDR3 DNA reads TGCGCCAGCAGCTTTACGGGGGCGGTCTACAATGAGCAGTTCTTC.

This chain uses TRBV21-1 with TRBJ1-3; TRBD1 was called by the table and not checked on the DNA. TRBV21-1 is designated a pseudogene. The CDR3 has 14 residues. In nucleotides, the CDR3 is TGTGCCAGCAGCAAACAGGGCGGAGGAAACACCATATATTTT. It yields the protein CASSKQGGGNTIYF.

The rearrangement joins TRBV10-1 to TRBJ2-5, with 11 bases that match TRBD1. Per the germline V gene, CDR1 is WNHNN and CDR2 is SYGVQD (reference sequence). There are 16 residues in the CDR3. V dropped 6 bases and J dropped 5; count of bases not matched to a gene: 11. The CDR3 is CASSPDGQGARETQYF. DNA of the CDR3: TGCGCCAGCAGCCCAGACGGACAGGGGGCTAGGGAGACCCAGTACTTC.

V usage is TRBV10-3 and J usage is TRBJ2-7; TRBD1 is a possible D gene (5 bases). V shed 6 bases and J shed 2 bases, with 11 bases lying between them. CDR3 size: 13 residues. The germline V gene encodes CDR1 ENHRY and CDR2 SYGVKD. The CDR3, as DNA: TGTGCCATCAGCAGGGAAGCAGCCTACGAGCAGTACTTC. Encoded protein: CAISREAAYEQYF.

This chain uses TRBV6-5 with TRBJ1-4, with D perhaps matching TRBD1 (6 bases). CDR1 is MNHEY, CDR2 SVGAGI, per germline. V lost 6 bases and J 7 bases, leaving 12 bases between the germline ends. The CDR3 loop spans 13 amino acids. The CDR3 protein is CASRLRGGEKLFF. CDR3 sequence (DNA): TGTGCCAGCAGGCTCCGAGGGGGTGAAAAACTGTTTTTT.

This chain joins TRBV11-2 and TRBJ2-1; 8 positions agree with TRBD2. The V gene end was trimmed by 4 bases and the J gene end by 6 bases; junction bases not matched to a gene: 11. The CDR3 consists of 16 residues. Germline loops: CDR1 SGHAT, CDR2 FQNNGV. CDR3 loop: CASSWKSGSHGNEQFF. The DNA of the CDR3 is TGTGCCAGCAGCTGGAAGAGCGGGAGTCATGGCAATGAGCAGTTCTTC. The variable domain in full, with the rest retrieved from reference TRBV11-2 and TRBJ2-1, is EAGVAQSPRYKIIEKRQSVAFWCNPISGHATLYWYQQILGQGPKLLIQFQNNGVVDDSQLPKDRFSAERLKGVDSTLKIQPAKLEDSAVYLCASSWKSGSHGNEQFFGPGTRLTVL.

This chain uses TRBV6-1 with TRBJ2-1; no definite D call. This CDR3 is built from 11 residues. V gave up 4 bases and J gave up 5 bases, with 3 bases separating them. Germline V gives CDR1 MNHNS, CDR2 SASEGT. In nucleotides, the CDR3 is TGTGCCAGCAGTGGCAACAATGAGCAGTTCTTC. It specifies CASSGNNEQFF.